Listed below are T cell receptor beta chains from one sample, sequenced in a study of blood T cells in healthy people across ages. MiXCR was run by TCRdb on the 5' RACE reads, yielding one entry per CDR3 protein. The sample yields roughly 1.4 million distinct CDR3 sequences, approximately 60% seen once. The source material was blood. The receptors derive from a man aged 18 to 30 in good health. CDR3s include the opening cysteine and the closing phenylalanine or tryptophan. The D gene is left open where the match is weak. Clone size appears in some rows only: once, few, many, or a class for an expanded clone.

TRBJ2-5 | TRBV7-9 | NA | few | CASSFEGSRRETQYF | TGTGCCAGCAGCTTCGAGGGTTCCCGCCGGGAGACCCAGTACTTC
TRBJ2-5 | TRBV9 | TRBD2 | NA | CASSVVASGAQETQYF | TGTGCCAGCAGCGTAGTAGCTAGCGGGGCCCAAGAGACCCAGTACTTC
TRBJ2-6 | TRBV2 | TRBD1 | NA | CASSELRQGAHGANVLTF | TGTGCCAGCAGTGAATTACGACAGGGGGCGCATGGGGCCAACGTCCTGACTTTC
TRBJ1-6 | TRBV4-3 | NA | NA | CASSQTAGRDYSPLHF | TGCGCCAGCAGCCAAACCGCGGGACGGGATTATTCACCCCTCCACTTT
TRBJ1-2 | TRBV29-1 | NA | NA | CSVEGHILGYGYTF | TGCAGCGTTGAAGGACACATACTGGGCTATGGCTACACCTTC
TRBJ2-1 | TRBV30 | TRBD1 | NA | CAWRTGGYYNEQFF | TGTGCCTGGAGAACAGGGGGCTACTACAATGAGCAGTTCTTC
TRBJ1-5 | TRBV6-1 | NA | NA | CASTYGPKGSNQPQHF | TGTGCCAGCACCTATGGACCCAAAGGGAGCAATCAGCCCCAGCATTTT
TRBJ1-1 | TRBV6-6 | NA | NA | CASSWPGIEAFF | TGTGCCAGCAGTTGGCCTGGCATTGAAGCTTTCTTT
TRBJ2-1 | TRBV6-2/TRBV6-3 | TRBD1 | NA | CASSSTGAFYNEQFF | TGTGCCAGCAGCTCCACAGGGGCCTTCTACAATGAGCAGTTCTTC
TRBJ1-5 | TRBV6-5 | NA | NA | CASGVGRTQHF | TGTGCCAGCGGAGTGGGAAGGACCCAGCATTTT
TRBJ1-2 | TRBV20-1 | TRBD1 | few | CSASRTGFYYGYTF | TGCAGTGCCAGCAGGACAGGGTTTTACTATGGCTACACCTTC
TRBJ2-3 | TRBV6-5 | NA | NA | CASVSSGTDTQYF | TGTGCCAGCGTTTCCTCCGGCACAGATACGCAGTATTTT
TRBJ2-5 | TRBV13 | NA | few | CASSTTGEETQYF | TGTGCCAGCAGCACTACAGGCGAAGAGACCCAGTACTTC
TRBJ1-2 | TRBV6-2/TRBV6-3 | NA | NA | CASIAVDRPYGYTF | TGTGCCAGCATAGCCGTGGACAGACCCTATGGCTACACCTTC
TRBJ1-1 | TRBV5-1 | TRBD1 | NA | CASSLVSGGAGAFF | TGCGCCAGCAGCTTGGTGTCAGGGGGCGCTGGAGCTTTCTTT
TRBJ2-5 | TRBV7-9 | TRBD1 | once | CASSLVTGEIETQYF | TGTGCCAGCAGCTTAGTCACAGGGGAAATCGAGACCCAGTACTTC
TRBJ2-5 | TRBV27 | NA | few | CATTPAGLETQYF | TGTGCCACCACGCCAGCAGGTCTGGAGACCCAGTACTTC
TRBJ2-7 | TRBV20-1 | NA | NA | CSARGQGTGATYEQYF | TGCAGTGCTAGAGGTCAAGGGACGGGGGCTACCTACGAGCAGTACTTC
TRBJ2-3 | TRBV28 | TRBD1 | few | CASSPPDRGGDTQYF | TGTGCCAGCAGTCCACCCGACAGGGGAGGAGATACGCAGTATTTT
TRBJ1-4 | TRBV28 | TRBD1 | few | CASSLETGRREKLFF | TGTGCCAGCAGTCTTGAGACAGGGCGGAGAGAAAAACTGTTTTTT
TRBJ1-5 | TRBV14 | NA | NA | CASSHTKNQPQHF | TGTGCCAGCAGCCATACAAAGAATCAGCCCCAGCATTTT
TRBJ2-5 | TRBV28 | TRBD1 | NA | CASQTGRETQYF | TGTGCCAGCCAGACAGGGCGAGAGACCCAGTACTTC